This T cell receptor (beta chain) was identified during a study of blood T cell repertoires in COVID-19. Study context: T cells, B-cell-depleted T cells, or PBMCs provided the cDNA or gDNA that served as material.

CDR3 size: 13 residues. CDR1 SGHNT and CDR2 YYREEE come from the germline V gene (reference sequence). Trimming took off 2 bases at V and 0 bases at J, with 4 bases between the two ends. This clone showed up just once. Assay used: immunoSEQ multiplex PCR; TCRdb lists only in-frame clones, some missing. The data show approximately 200,000 clones, with roughly nine tenths seen just once and over 2% held by the top ten. Material: peripheral blood. This sequence joins TRBV5-4 and TRBJ2-3; D gene unclear. The receptor was isolated from a woman aged 45 to 65 with acute or convalescent COVID-19. The CDR3 here is CASSFVSTDTQYF. The CDR3 DNA follows: TGTGCCAGCAGCTTCGTCAGCACAGATACGCAGTATTTT.